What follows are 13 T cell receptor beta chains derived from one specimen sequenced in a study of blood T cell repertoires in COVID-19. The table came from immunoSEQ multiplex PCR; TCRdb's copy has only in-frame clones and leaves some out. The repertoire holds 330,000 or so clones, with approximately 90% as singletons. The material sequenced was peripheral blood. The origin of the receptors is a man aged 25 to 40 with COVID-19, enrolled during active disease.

The CDR3 DNA is TGTGCCAGCAGTTTGGGGGGAAAGTACAATGAGCAGTTCTTC. Translation: CASSLGGKYNEQFF. The chain recombines TRBV28 with TRBJ2-1; D is possibly TRBD2 (6 bases). The V end lost 3 bases, the J end lost 4 bases, and 10 bases lay between the germline ends. Germline CDR1 reads MDHEN; CDR2 reads SYDVKM. CDR3 length: 14 amino acids. Together with reference TRBV28 and TRBJ2-1, the CDR3 gives the full variable domain: DVKVTQSSRYLVKRTGEKVFLECVQDMDHENMFWYRQDPGLGLRLIYFSYDVKMKEKGDIPEGYSVSREKKERFSLILESASTNQTSMYLCASSLGGKYNEQFFGPGTRLTVL.

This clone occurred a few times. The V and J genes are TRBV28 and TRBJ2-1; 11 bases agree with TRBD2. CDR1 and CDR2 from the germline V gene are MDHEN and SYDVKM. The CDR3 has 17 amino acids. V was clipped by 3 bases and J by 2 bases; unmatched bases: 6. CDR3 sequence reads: CASSFPTSGGTYNEQFF. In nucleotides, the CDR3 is TGTGCCAGCAGTTTCCCAACTAGCGGGGGTACCTACAATGAGCAGTTCTTC.

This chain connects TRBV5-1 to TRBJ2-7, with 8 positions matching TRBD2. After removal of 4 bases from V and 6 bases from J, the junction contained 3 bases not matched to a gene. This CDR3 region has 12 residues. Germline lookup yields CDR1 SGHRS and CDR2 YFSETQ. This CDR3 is CASSRGLAEQYF. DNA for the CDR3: TGCGCCAGCAGCCGCGGACTAGCCGAGCAGTACTTC.

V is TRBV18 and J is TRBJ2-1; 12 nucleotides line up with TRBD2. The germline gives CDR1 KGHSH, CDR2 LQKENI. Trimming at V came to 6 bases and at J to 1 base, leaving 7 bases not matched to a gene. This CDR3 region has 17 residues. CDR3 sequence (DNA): TGTGCCAGCTCTAAGACTAGCGGGGGTCCTTCCTACAATGAGCAGTTCTTC. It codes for CASSKTSGGPSYNEQFF.

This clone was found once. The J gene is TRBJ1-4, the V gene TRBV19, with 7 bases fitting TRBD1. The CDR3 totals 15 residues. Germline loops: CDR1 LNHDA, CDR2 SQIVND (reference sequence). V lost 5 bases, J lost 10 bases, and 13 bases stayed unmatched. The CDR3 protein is CASSQTRDSLGKLFF. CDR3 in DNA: TGTGCCAGTAGTCAGACACGGGACAGCCTAGGAAAACTGTTTTTT.

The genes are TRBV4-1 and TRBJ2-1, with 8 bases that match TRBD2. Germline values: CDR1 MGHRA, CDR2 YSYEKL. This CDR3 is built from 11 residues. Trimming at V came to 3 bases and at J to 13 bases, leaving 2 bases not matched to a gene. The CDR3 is CASSQGLGQFF. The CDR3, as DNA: TGCGCCAGCAGCCAGGGACTAGGTCAGTTCTTC.

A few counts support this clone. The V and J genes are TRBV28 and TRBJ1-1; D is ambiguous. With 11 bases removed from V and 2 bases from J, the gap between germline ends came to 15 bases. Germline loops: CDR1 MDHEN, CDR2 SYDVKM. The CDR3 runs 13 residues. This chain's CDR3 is CAAVTGSNTEAFF. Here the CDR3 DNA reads TGTGCCGCAGTGACGGGGAGCAACACTGAAGCTTTCTTT.

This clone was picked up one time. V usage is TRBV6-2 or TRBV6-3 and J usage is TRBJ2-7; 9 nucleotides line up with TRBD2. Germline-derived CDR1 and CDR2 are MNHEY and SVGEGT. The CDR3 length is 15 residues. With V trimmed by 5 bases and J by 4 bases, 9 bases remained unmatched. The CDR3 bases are TGTGCCAGCAGTGACCCCGGGACTAGCCTATACGAGCAGTACTTC. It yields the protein CASSDPGTSLYEQYF.

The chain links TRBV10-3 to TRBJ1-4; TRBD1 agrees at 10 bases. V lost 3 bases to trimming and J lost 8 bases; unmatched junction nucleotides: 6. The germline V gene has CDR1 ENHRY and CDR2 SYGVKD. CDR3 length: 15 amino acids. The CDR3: CAISDLDRGDEKLFF. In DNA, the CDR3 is TGTGCCATCAGTGACCTGGACAGGGGGGACGAAAAACTGTTTTTT.

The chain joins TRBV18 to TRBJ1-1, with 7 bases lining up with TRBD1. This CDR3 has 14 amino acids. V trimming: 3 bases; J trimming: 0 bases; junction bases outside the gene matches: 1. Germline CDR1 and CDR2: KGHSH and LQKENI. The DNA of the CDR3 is TGTGCCAGCTCACCGGGACAGATGAACACTGAAGCTTTCTTT. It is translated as CASSPGQMNTEAFF.

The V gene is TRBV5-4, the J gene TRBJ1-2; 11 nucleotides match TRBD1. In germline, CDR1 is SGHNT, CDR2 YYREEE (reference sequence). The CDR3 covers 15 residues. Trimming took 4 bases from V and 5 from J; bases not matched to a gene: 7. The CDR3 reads CASSPGTGGTYGYTF. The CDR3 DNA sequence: TGTGCCAGCAGCCCAGGGACAGGGGGGACTTATGGCTACACCTTC.

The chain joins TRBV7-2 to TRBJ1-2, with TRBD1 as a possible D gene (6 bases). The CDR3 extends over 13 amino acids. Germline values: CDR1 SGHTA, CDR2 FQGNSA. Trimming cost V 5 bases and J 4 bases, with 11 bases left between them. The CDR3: CASSLGGAYGYTF. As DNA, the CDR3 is TGTGCCAGCAGCCTGGGGGGGGCCTATGGCTACACCTTC.

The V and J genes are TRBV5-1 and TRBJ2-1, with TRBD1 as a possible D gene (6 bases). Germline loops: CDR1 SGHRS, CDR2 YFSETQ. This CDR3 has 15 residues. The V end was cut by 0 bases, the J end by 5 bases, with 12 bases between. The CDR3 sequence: CASSLVVGAHNEQFF. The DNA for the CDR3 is TGCGCCAGCAGCTTGGTTGTGGGGGCCCACAATGAGCAGTTCTTC.